This TCR beta chain was documented in a study of cytomegalovirus exposure and HLA in healthy donors. Germline V lookup: CDR1 SGDLS, CDR2 YYNGEE. The CDR3 is 16 amino acids. J was trimmed by 5 bases and V by 0 bases; bases with no gene match: 10. PCR involved 60 Vbeta and 13 Jbeta primers. Generated by immunoSEQ multiplex PCR, the TCRdb table keeps only in-frame clones and is missing some. The sample yields 210,000 or so clones, about 89% seen once. The sample consisted of PBMCs. The TCR comes from a young woman in good health and CMV-seronegative. This chain uses TRBV9 with TRBJ2-5; 7 bases agree with TRBD1. The CDR3 nucleotides are TGTGCCAGCAGCGTAGCTACAGGGGCGGGTAGGGAGACCCAGTACTTC. Translated: CASSVATGAGRETQYF.